This T cell receptor beta chain was sequenced in a study of CD8 T cells in ankylosing spondylitis. This clonotype was picked up many times. The CDR3 extends over 12 amino acids. V lost 6 bases and J 0 bases, leaving 6 bases between the germline ends. TCRdb re-analysed the 5' RACE reads in MiXCR, keeping a single row per CDR3 protein. The sample shows fewer than 250,000 distinct CDR3 sequences, 10% to 13% of them seen only once. This receptor was taken from a male donor with ankylosing spondylitis or in good health (not recorded which). Input material: blood, either unsorted or a sorted T cell fraction (not recorded which). The J gene is TRBJ2-7, the V gene TRBV12-3 or TRBV12-4; D perhaps matches TRBD1 (5 bases). Here the CDR3 DNA reads TGTGCCAGCAGGGGGCACTCCTACGAGCAGTACTTC. Encoded protein: CASRGHSYEQYF.